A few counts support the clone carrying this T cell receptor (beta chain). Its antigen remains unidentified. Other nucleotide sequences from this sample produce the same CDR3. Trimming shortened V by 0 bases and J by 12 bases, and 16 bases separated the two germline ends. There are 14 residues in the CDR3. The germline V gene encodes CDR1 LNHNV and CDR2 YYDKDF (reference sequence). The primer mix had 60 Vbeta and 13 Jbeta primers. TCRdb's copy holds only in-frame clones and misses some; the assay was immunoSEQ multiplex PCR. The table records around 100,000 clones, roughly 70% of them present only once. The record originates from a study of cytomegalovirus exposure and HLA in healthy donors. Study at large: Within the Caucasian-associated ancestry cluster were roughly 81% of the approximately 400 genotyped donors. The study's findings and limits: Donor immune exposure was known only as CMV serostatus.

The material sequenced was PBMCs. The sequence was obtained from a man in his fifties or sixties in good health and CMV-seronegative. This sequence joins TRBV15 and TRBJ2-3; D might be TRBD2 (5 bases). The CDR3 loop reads CATSRDLRTSQQYF. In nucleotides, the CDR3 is TGTGCCACCAGCAGAGATTTGAGGACTTCTCAACAGTATTTT.